The rows below give T cell receptor beta chains drawn from one sample of a study of CD8 T cells in Susac syndrome. TCRdb reprocessed the immunoSEQ multiplex PCR reads with MiXCR, giving one entry per CDR3 protein. The sample holds some 260,000 distinct CDR3 sequences, around 93% seen once. The sequenced sample consisted of CD4+ T cells from PBMCs. The receptor set was obtained from a human donor with multiple sclerosis. CDR3s include the opening cysteine and the closing phenylalanine or tryptophan. The D gene is left open where the match is weak. Rows give clone size only sometimes, using once, few, many, or a class for an expanded clone.

V: TRBV30; D: TRBD2; size: NA; J: TRBJ2-5; DNA: TGTGCCTGGAGTCTCGGACTAGCGGAAGAGACCCAGTACTTC; CDR3: CAWSLGLAEETQYF
V: TRBV27; D: NA; size: NA; J: TRBJ1-2; DNA: TGTGCCAGCGGGCCTCGGGACTGGGTTGGCTACACCTTC; CDR3: CASGPRDWVGYTF
V: TRBV20-1; D: TRBD1; size: NA; J: TRBJ1-4; DNA: TGCAGTGCTAGGGACAGGGGGCGAACTAATGAAAAACTGTTTTTT; CDR3: CSARDRGRTNEKLFF
V: TRBV6-6; D: NA; size: NA; J: TRBJ2-6; DNA: TGTGCCAGCAGCAAACAGGGACGTGGGGCCAACGTCCTGACTTTC; CDR3: CASSKQGRGANVLTF
V: TRBV7-8; D: NA; size: NA; J: TRBJ2-2; DNA: TGTGCCAGCAGCCGCGTGGAGGGGGCGAACACCGGGGAGCTGTTTTTT; CDR3: CASSRVEGANTGELFF
V: TRBV29-1; D: NA; size: NA; J: TRBJ1-1; DNA: TGCAGCGTTGTTGGCGGGAGCACTGAAGCTTTCTTT; CDR3: CSVVGGSTEAFF
V: TRBV29-1; D: NA; size: NA; J: TRBJ2-2; DNA: TGCAGCGTACGCGTAAGACAGGCCGGGGAGCTGTTTTTT; CDR3: CSVRVRQAGELFF
V: TRBV9; D: NA; size: NA; J: TRBJ1-2; DNA: TGTGCCAGCAGCGTGGGTAACTATGGCTACACCTTC; CDR3: CASSVGNYGYTF
V: TRBV29-1; D: NA; size: NA; J: TRBJ1-1; DNA: TGCAGCGTTAAGAGGGTGCAGAACACTGAAGCTTTCTTT; CDR3: CSVKRVQNTEAFF
V: TRBV5-1; D: NA; size: NA; J: TRBJ2-5; DNA: TGCGCCAGCAGCTTGGCCGGGCCGTTCGGGGAGACCCAGTACTTC; CDR3: CASSLAGPFGETQYF
V: TRBV12-3/TRBV12-4; D: NA; size: NA; J: TRBJ2-3; DNA: TGTGCCAGCACCCCCTATGCGCGAAGCCCAGATACGCAGTATTTT; CDR3: CASTPYARSPDTQYF
V: TRBV5-1; D: TRBD1; size: NA; J: TRBJ1-1; DNA: TGCGCCAGCAGCGGAGGGACAGGGGAGATGGCTTTCTTT; CDR3: CASSGGTGEMAFF
V: TRBV6-4; D: TRBD2; size: NA; J: TRBJ2-3; DNA: TGTGCCAGCAGCGAAGCGGGGGGGAACACAGATACGCAGTATTTT; CDR3: CASSEAGGNTDTQYF
V: TRBV11-2; D: NA; size: NA; J: TRBJ2-7; DNA: TGTGCCAGCAGCCGTCCGGTGGGCGCCTACGAGCAGTACTTC; CDR3: CASSRPVGAYEQYF
V: TRBV20-1; D: NA; size: few; J: TRBJ2-1; DNA: TGCAGTGCTTCCCGGAGCAATGAGCAGTTCTTC; CDR3: CSASRSNEQFF
V: TRBV3-1; D: TRBD1; size: few; J: TRBJ2-7; DNA: TGTGCCAGCAGCCCGACAGGGGCCTACGAGCAGTACTTC; CDR3: CASSPTGAYEQYF
V: TRBV7-9; D: NA; size: NA; J: TRBJ1-2; DNA: TGTGCCAGCAGCTTAGGGTTGGCAGGGCTCAACTATGGCTACACCTTC; CDR3: CASSLGLAGLNYGYTF
V: TRBV27; D: NA; size: NA; J: TRBJ2-2; DNA: TGTGCCAGCATGTATAGGGTGGCCGGGGAGCTGTTTTTT; CDR3: CASMYRVAGELFF
V: TRBV9; D: NA; size: NA; J: TRBJ2-3; DNA: TGTGCCAGCAGCGCCGGGACACTTAGCACAGATACGCAGTATTTT; CDR3: CASSAGTLSTDTQYF
V: TRBV20-1; D: TRBD2; size: NA; J: TRBJ2-5; DNA: TGCAGTGCTAGAGGGGAGGGAGATGTGAAGACCCAGTACTTC; CDR3: CSARGEGDVKTQYF
V: TRBV20-1; D: NA; size: once; J: TRBJ2-3; DNA: TGCAGTGCTAGGGACCGCCGGGATGGTACGCAGTATTTT; CDR3: CSARDRRDGTQYF
V: TRBV5-6; D: TRBD1; size: NA; J: TRBJ2-5; DNA: TGTGCCAGCAGCGCGGACAGGGGAGAGACCCAGTACTTC; CDR3: CASSADRGETQYF
V: TRBV5-1; D: NA; size: NA; J: TRBJ1-2; DNA: TGCGCCAGCAGCTTGAATAGGCTCCAAGGAGCTAACTATGGCTACACCTTC; CDR3: CASSLNRLQGANYGYTF
V: TRBV24-1; D: TRBD1; size: NA; J: TRBJ2-1; DNA: TGTGCCACCGCCCCCCGGGACAGGGTGTTCAATGAGCAGTTCTTC; CDR3: CATAPRDRVFNEQFF
V: TRBV29-1; D: NA; size: NA; J: TRBJ2-1; DNA: TGCAGCGTTGAACTGGTGGGCAATGAGCAGTTCTTC; CDR3: CSVELVGNEQFF
V: TRBV20-1; D: TRBD2; size: NA; J: TRBJ2-1; DNA: TGCAGTGCTAGAGATCCGGGACTAGCGGCCAACAATGAGCAGTTCTTC; CDR3: CSARDPGLAANNEQFF
V: TRBV5-4; D: NA; size: NA; J: TRBJ1-1; DNA: TGTGCCAGCAGCGTACCCGGAGGTAACACTGAAGCTTTCTTT; CDR3: CASSVPGGNTEAFF
V: TRBV12-5; D: NA; size: NA; J: TRBJ1-5; DNA: TGTGCTAGTGGTTTGCCAGGGTCAAGCAATCAGCCCCAGCATTTT; CDR3: CASGLPGSSNQPQHF